This T cell receptor (beta chain) stems from a study of blood T cell repertoires in COVID-19. Original data processing: The authors estimated nucleated cell counts from reference gene primer amplification. Assay used: immunoSEQ multiplex PCR; TCRdb lists only in-frame clones, some missing. The V and J calls and clone size are taken from that table; D and trimming were inferred from the DNA. The sample shows 250,000 to 350,000 clones, around 82% of them seen only once. The CDR3 contains 15 residues. V shed 2 bases and J 5 bases; nucleotides not matched to a gene: 5. The germline CDR1 and CDR2 sequences are SGHRS and YFSETQ.

The source of this sequence is a person in their 70s with COVID-19, enrolled during active disease. The V gene is TRBV5-1, the J gene TRBJ2-7, with 12 bases that match TRBD2. The sample taken for sequencing was peripheral blood. The CDR3 nucleotides are TGCGCCAGCAGCTTCGCTAGCGGGAGGGCTGACGAGCAGTACTTC. This translates into CASSFASGRADEQYF.